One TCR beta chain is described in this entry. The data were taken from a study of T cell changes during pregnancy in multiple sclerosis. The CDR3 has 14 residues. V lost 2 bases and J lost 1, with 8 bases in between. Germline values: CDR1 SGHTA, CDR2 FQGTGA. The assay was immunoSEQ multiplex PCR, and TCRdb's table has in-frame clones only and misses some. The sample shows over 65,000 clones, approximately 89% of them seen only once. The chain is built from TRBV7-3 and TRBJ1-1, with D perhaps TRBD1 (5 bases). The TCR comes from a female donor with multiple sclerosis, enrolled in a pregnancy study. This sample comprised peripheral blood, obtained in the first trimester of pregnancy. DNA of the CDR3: TGTGCCAGCAGCTTACAAGGGGAGAACACTGAAGCTTTCTTT. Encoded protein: CASSLQGENTEAFF.